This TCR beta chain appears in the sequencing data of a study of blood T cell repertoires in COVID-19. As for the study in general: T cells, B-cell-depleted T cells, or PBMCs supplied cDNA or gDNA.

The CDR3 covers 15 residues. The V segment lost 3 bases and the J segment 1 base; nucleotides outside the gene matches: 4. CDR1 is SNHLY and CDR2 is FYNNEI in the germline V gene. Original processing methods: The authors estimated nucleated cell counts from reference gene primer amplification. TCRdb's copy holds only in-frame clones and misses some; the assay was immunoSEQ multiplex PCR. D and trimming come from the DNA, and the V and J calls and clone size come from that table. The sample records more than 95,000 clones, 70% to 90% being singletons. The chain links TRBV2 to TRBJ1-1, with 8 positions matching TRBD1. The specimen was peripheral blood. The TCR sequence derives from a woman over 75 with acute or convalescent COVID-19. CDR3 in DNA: TGTGCCAGCAGTGACCAGGGGGCCGGGAACACTGAAGCTTTCTTT. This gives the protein CASSDQGAGNTEAFF.